This T cell receptor (beta chain) originates from a study of T cell responses to AZD1222 COVID-19 vaccine. Profiled with immunoSEQ multiplex PCR; TCRdb holds only in-frame clones, not every one. The sample contains 150,000 to 200,000 clones, 90% of which appear only once. The study, taken as a whole, reports: Increased Spike-specific TCR breadth and depth were observed after two AZD1222 doses. White British people made up most donors, females outnumbered males, and clonal diversity was possibly underestimated.

Concerning this clone itself: Its antigen is currently unknown.

This CDR3 has 12 residues. Germline CDR1 reads SGHDT; CDR2 reads YYEEEE. V was pared by 0 bases and J by 4 bases, with 3 bases between. The sample in question was peripheral blood, obtained 28 days after the second AZD1222 dose. The TCR sequence derives from an adult who received the AZD1222 COVID-19 vaccine. J is TRBJ2-3 and V is TRBV5-6, with D uncertain. CDR3 coding DNA: TGTGCCAGCAGCTTGGTTGCAGATACGCAGTATTTT. Residues: CASSLVADTQYF.